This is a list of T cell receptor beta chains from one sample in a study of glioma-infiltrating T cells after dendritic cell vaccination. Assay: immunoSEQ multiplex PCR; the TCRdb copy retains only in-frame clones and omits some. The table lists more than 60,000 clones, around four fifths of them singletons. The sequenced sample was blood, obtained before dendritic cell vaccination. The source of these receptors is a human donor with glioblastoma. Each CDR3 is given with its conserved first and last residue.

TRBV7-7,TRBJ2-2,CASSLGTANTGELFF
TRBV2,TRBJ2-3,CASSRTSGGVPDTQYF
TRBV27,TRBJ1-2,CASSGTGALPWYGYTF
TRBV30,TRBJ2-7,CAWSVNRAYEQYF
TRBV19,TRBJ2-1,CASSITYNEQFF
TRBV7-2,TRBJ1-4,CASSLAGQGHNEKLFF
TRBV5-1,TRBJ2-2,CASSLVEYTGELFF
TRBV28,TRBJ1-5,CASSLSSGSQPQHF
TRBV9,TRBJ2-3,CASSVERGRTDTQYF
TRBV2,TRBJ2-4,CASSGRLAGGVGNIQYF
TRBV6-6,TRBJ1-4,CASSYAGTGGEKLFF
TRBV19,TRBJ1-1,CASSIWADNTEAFF
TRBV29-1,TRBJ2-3,CSVDQSTDTQYF
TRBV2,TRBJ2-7,CASSRGLREEQYF
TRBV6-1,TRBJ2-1,CASSPIGTGFNEQFF
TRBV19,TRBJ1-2,CASSIDRFNYGYTF
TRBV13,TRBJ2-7,CASRPPSGGAREEQYF
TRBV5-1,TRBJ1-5,CASSLGQGQPQHF
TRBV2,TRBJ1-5,CASSRDSPRNQPQHF
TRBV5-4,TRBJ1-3,CASSSGQGRNTIYF
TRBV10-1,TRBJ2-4,CASSEGGSKNIQYF
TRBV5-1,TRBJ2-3,CASSLAQGATDTQYF
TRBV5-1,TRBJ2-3,CASKAGPSTDTQYF
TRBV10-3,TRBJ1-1,CAISGQGMNTEAFF
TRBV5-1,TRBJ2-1,CASSFASGGNEQFF
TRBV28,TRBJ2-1,CASSPPVVEQFF
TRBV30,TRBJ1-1,CAWTTRAGVSEAFF
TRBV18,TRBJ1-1,CASSLLSDRGTEAFF
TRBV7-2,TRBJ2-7,CASSEVGGTSSYEQYF
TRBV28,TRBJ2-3,CASSSFRQGGTDTQYF
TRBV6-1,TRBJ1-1,CASSERTGGGEAFF
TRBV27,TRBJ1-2,CASSWTANYGYTF
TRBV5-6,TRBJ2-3,CASSFLTGSTDTQYF
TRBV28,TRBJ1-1,CASYRVFRDTEAFF
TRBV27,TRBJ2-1,CASRPGGAYNEQFF
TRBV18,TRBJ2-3,CASSPEAGIEYF
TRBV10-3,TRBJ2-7,CAIGDLTIEYF
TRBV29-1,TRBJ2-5,CSVKRDRGETQYF
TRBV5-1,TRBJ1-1,CASSTGLLNTEAFF
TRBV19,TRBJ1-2,CASTQRRQVAYYTF
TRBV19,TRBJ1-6,CASSIQVNSPLHF
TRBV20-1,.,CSARLTYEQYF
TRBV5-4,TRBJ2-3,CASSLGGLGQDTQYF
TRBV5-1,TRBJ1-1,CASSFTGMNTEAFF
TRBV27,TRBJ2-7,CASSQQRTAYEQYF
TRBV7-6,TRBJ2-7,CASSFGGVSSYEQYF
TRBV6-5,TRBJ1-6,CASSSGQGHNSPLHF
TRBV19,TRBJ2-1,CASSIEPGGIRTHNEQFF
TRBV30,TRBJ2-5,CAWGEWGQGGAKETQYF